A selection of T cell receptor beta chains follows, all from one sample in a study of blood T cell repertoires in COVID-19. The assay was immunoSEQ multiplex PCR, and TCRdb's table has in-frame clones only and misses some. Here the sample spans over 130,000 clones, over 75% being singletons. Input material: peripheral blood. The receptors originated from a man aged 50-60 years with acute or convalescent COVID-19. The CDR3 runs from the conserved cysteine through the conserved F or W. Fields, in order: clone size, D gene, V gene, J gene, CDR3 protein, CDR3 DNA. A D gene is named only where the DNA matches it firmly. Clone size, where shown, is once, few, many, or a class for clones that have expanded.

clone_size: -; d_call: TRBD1; v_call: TRBV2; j_call: TRBJ2-1; cdr3_aa: CASNRYFQGDEQFF; cdr3_nt: TGTGCCAGCAATCGGTATTTTCAGGGGGATGAGCAGTTCTTC
clone_size: once; d_call: TRBD2; v_call: TRBV24-1; j_call: TRBJ2-3; cdr3_aa: CATSDWTSGRAGDTQYF; cdr3_nt: TGTGCCACCAGTGATTGGACTAGCGGGAGGGCCGGCGATACGCAGTATTTT
clone_size: -; d_call: TRBD2; v_call: TRBV4-1; j_call: TRBJ2-7; cdr3_aa: CASSQGLAVSYEQYF; cdr3_nt: TGCGCCAGCAGCCAAGGACTAGCGGTTTCCTACGAGCAGTACTTC
clone_size: -; d_call: -; v_call: TRBV27; j_call: TRBJ1-6; cdr3_aa: CASTPLGRDGSPLHF; cdr3_nt: TGTGCCAGCACTCCCCTGGGCAGGGATGGCTCACCCCTCCACTTT
clone_size: -; d_call: -; v_call: TRBV4-1; j_call: TRBJ1-2; cdr3_aa: CASSQGRSYGYTF; cdr3_nt: TGCGCCAGCAGCCAGGGGAGGTCCTATGGCTACACCTTC
clone_size: -; d_call: TRBD1; v_call: TRBV7-8; j_call: TRBJ1-2; cdr3_aa: CASSRDSGDYGYTF; cdr3_nt: TGTGCCAGCAGCAGGGACAGCGGAGACTATGGCTACACCTTC
clone_size: -; d_call: -; v_call: TRBV10-3; j_call: TRBJ1-5; cdr3_aa: CAISDGAGQPQHF; cdr3_nt: TGTGCCATCAGTGACGGTGCGGGACAGCCCCAGCATTTT
clone_size: -; d_call: -; v_call: TRBV15; j_call: TRBJ2-5; cdr3_aa: CATSRGTNQETQYF; cdr3_nt: TGTGCCACCAGCAGAGGGACAAACCAAGAGACCCAGTACTTC
clone_size: -; d_call: -; v_call: TRBV30; j_call: TRBJ2-4; cdr3_aa: CAWSVQKNIQYF; cdr3_nt: TGTGCCTGGAGTGTCCAAAAAAACATTCAGTACTTC
clone_size: -; d_call: -; v_call: TRBV6-5; j_call: TRBJ1-4; cdr3_aa: CASSYSLLLGMGKLFF; cdr3_nt: TGTGCCAGCAGTTACTCGTTGCTACTGGGCATGGGAAAACTGTTTTTT